The present entry profiles one T cell receptor beta chain with its context. The sample comes from a study of response to subunit inactivated influenza vaccine. TCRdb processed the RT-PCR reads anew with MiXCR; each CDR3 protein has one entry. The sample lists 500,000 to 600,000 distinct CDR3 sequences, around 13% occurring once. The CDR3 is made up of 17 amino acids. Trimming cost V 5 bases and J 1 base, with 20 bases left between them. Looked up from germline, CDR1 is SEHNR and CDR2 is FQNEAQ (reference sequence). Here the sequenced sample was PBMCs from blood, taken 45 days after vaccination. The V and J genes are TRBV7-9 and TRBJ1-1; a possible D gene is TRBD1 (5 bases). This receptor was identified in a man aged 50-60 years who received an inactivated influenza vaccine. DNA for the CDR3: TGTGCCAGCAGCCCCCCCCCGTCGGGACTCCCGAACACTGAAGCTTTCTTT. This gives the protein CASSPPPSGLPNTEAFF.